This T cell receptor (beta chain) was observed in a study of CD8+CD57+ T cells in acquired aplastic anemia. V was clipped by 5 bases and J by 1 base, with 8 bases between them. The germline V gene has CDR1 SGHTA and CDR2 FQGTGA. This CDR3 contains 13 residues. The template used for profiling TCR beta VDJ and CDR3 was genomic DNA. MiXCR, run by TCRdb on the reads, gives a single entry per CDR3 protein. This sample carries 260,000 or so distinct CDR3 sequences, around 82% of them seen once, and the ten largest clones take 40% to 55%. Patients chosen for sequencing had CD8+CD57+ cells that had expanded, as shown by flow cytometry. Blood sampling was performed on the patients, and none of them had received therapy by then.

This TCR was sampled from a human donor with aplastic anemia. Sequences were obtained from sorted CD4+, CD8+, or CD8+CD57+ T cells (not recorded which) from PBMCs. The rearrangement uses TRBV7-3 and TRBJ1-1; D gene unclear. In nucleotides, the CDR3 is TGTGCCAGCAGCCAATCTGGGAACACTGAAGCTTTCTTT. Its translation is CASSQSGNTEAFF.